This T cell receptor (beta chain) was found in a study of shared clonotypes between healthy human individuals. In the study overall: Aged between 18 and 49, the donors were two women and three men.

General observations from the study: Naive CD4 clonotype sharing across several donors was about 5%.

Sequenced by immunoSEQ multiplex PCR; TCRdb stores in-frame clones only, minus some. This sample has a few million clones, with approximately 90% found just once. Splitting of CD4+ cells produced CD45RA+ naive and CD45RA-negative memory subsets. For this clone: The antigen remains undetermined.

This CDR3 region has 17 residues. Per the germline V gene, CDR1 is LNHDA and CDR2 is SQIVND (reference sequence). V lost 6 bases, J lost 0 bases, and 10 bases stayed unmatched. This chain joins TRBV19 and TRBJ1-1; 10 bases agree with TRBD1. The TCR originated in a man between 18 and 35 years old in good health. The sample comprised naive CD4+ T cells sorted from blood. Documented subset: CD45RA+ positively selected. The CDR3 nucleotides read TGTGCCAGTAGCCACCGGGACAGGGGAGAAGTGAACACTGAAGCTTTCTTT. This sequence encodes CASSHRDRGEVNTEAFF.